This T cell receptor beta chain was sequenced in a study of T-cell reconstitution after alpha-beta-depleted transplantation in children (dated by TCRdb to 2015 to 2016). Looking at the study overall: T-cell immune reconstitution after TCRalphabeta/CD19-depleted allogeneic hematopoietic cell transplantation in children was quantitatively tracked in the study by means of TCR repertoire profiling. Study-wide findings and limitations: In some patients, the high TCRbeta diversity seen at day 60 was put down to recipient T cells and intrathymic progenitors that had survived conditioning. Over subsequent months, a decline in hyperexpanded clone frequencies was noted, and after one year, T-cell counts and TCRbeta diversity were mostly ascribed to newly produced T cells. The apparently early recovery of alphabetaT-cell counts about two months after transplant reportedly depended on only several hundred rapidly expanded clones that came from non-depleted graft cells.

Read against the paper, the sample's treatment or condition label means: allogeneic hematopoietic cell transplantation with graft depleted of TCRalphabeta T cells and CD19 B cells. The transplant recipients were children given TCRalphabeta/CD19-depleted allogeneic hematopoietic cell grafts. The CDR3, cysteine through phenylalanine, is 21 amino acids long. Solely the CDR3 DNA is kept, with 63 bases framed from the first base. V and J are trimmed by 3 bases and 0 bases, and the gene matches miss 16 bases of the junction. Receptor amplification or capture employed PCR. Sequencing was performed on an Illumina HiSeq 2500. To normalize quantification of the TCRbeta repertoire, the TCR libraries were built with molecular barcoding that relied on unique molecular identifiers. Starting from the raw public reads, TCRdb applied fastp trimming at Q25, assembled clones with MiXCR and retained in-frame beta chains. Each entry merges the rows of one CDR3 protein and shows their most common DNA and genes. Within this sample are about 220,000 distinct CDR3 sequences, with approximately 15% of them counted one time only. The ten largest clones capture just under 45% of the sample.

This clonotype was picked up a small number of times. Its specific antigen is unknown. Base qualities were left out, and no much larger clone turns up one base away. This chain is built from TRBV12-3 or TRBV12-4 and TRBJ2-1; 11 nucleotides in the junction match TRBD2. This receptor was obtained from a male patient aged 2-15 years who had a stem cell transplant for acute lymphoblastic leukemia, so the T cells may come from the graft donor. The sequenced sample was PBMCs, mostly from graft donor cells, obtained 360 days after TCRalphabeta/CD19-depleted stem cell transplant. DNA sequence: TGTGCCAGCAGTTTGCTTTACGGGTTAGCGGGGGGGCGAAGCTCCTACAATGAGCAGTTCTTC. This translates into CASSLLYGLAGGRSSYNEQFF.